These T cell receptor beta chains were read from a single sample in a study of OX40 agonist ivuxolimab in advanced cancers. Clones were read by immunoSEQ multiplex PCR, and TCRdb kept only the in-frame ones, dropping some. The table lists about 70,000 clones, around 94% of them singletons, with around 4.8% in the top ten. This specimen consisted of CD4+ or CD8+ T cells sorted from blood, obtained in a trial of the OX40 agonist ivuxolimab. These receptors came from an adult with an advanced solid tumor such as melanoma, head and neck, liver or kidney cancer. The CDR3 runs from the conserved cysteine through the conserved F or W. Each record gives: V gene, CDR3 protein.

TRBV5-4,CASSRKYSGPTDTQYF
TRBV27,CASSLSYRAEAFF
TRBV7-9,CASTRQGSTEAFF
TRBV19,CASSPWSNQPQHF
TRBV9,CASSAQGMHGYTF
TRBV5-6,CASSLRRGGPQHF
TRBV11-2,CASGMSGPKNIQYF
TRBV7-2,CASRADLNLYNEQFF
TRBV28,CASSLQGGGYTF
TRBV28,CASNGGLVEKLFF
TRBV18,CASSPGTGRGSNYGYTF
TRBV7-6,CASSSGLKNTGELFF
TRBV28,CASSLKDTQYF
TRBV9,CASSARGQGSYGYTF
TRBV10-3,CAIRASGARYEQYF